This T cell receptor beta chain was recovered during a study of response to subunit inactivated influenza vaccine. Points from the study as a whole: That few new T cells are recruited by each seasonal influenza vaccination was the authors' suggestion.

Using its own MiXCR run on the RT-PCR reads, TCRdb lists one record per CDR3 protein. The repertoire holds roughly 700,000 distinct CDR3 sequences, with around a sixth as singletons. There are a few counts of this clonotype. The antigen remains undetermined. Trimming removed 4 bases from V and 0 bases from J, with 6 bases in between. Germline assignment: CDR1 SQVTM and CDR2 ANQGSEA. This CDR3 comprises 12 residues. This chain links TRBV29-1 with TRBJ2-5; D is ambiguous. The starting material was PBMCs from blood, obtained 11 to 12 days after vaccination. The clonotype originates from a man aged 50-59 years who received an inactivated influenza vaccine. In nucleotides, the CDR3 is TGCAGCGTTGGGTACAACCAAGAGACCCAGTACTTC. Its protein product is CSVGYNQETQYF.